The source of this TCR beta chain is a study of metastatic and nonmetastatic thyroid tumors. In the study overall: Across blood and tumor or nodule tissue, repertoires from malignant and benign thyroid patients were compared with one another.

All patients were untreated before thyroid surgery. This clone occurred many times. Its specificity is not known. MiXCR was used by TCRdb to re-call the PCR reads. The data contain 64,000 or so clones, under 20% of them seen just once; the ten biggest clones take up roughly a tenth. From germline, CDR1 is GTSNPN and CDR2 SVGIG (reference sequence). This CDR3 has 15 residues. Trimming removed 2 bases from V and 0 bases from J, with 13 bases in between. Study outcomes and limitations: Significantly greater TCR beta diversity was reportedly found in malignant thyroid tumors than in benign nodules (in blood and tumor).

Sequenced input: blood. This sequence joins TRBV30 and TRBJ1-2; no firm D call. The sequence derives from a male donor with papillary thyroid cancer or a benign thyroid nodule (not recorded which). Some clones in this sample may be carry-over from other donors' samples. CDR3 region: CAWSPRTGANYGYTF. The CDR3 nucleotides read TGTGCCTGGAGTCCTCGGACGGGAGCTAACTATGGCTACACCTTC.